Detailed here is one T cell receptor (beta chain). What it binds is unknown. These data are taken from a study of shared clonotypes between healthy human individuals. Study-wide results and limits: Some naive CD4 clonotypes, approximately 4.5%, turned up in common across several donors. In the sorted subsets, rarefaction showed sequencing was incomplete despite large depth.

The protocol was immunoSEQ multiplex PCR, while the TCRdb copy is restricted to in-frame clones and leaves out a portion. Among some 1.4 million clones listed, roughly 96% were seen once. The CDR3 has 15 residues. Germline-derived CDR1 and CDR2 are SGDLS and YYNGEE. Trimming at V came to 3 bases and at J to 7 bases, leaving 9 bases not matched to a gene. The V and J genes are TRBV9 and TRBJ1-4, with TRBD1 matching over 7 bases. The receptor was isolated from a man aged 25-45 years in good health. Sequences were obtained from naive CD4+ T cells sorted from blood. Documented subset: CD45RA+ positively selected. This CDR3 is CASSATGEFTEKLFF. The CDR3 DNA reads TGTGCCAGCAGCGCAACAGGGGAGTTTACTGAAAAACTGTTTTTT.